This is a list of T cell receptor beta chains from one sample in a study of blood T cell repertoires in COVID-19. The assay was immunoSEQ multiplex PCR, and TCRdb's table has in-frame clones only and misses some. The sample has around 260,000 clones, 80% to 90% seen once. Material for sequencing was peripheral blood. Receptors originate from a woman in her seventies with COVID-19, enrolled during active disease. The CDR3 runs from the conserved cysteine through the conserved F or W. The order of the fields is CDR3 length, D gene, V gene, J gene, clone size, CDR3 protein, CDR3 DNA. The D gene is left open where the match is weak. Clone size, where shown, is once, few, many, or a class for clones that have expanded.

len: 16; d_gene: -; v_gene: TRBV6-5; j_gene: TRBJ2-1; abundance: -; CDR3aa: CASSYLTRAAPVEQFF; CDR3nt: TGTGCCAGCAGTTACCTCACTAGAGCGGCGCCCGTTGAGCAGTTCTTC
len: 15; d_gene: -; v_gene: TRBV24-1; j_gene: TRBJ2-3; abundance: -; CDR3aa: CATSQTGRRADTQYF; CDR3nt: TGTGCCACCAGCCAGACGGGGAGGAGGGCAGATACGCAGTATTTT
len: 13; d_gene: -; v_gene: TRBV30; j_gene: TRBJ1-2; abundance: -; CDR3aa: CAWSVGGAYGYTF; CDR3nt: TGTGCCTGGAGTGTAGGCGGAGCATATGGCTACACCTTC
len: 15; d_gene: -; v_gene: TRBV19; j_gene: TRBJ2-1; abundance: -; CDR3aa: CASSILALPNNEQFF; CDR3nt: TGTGCCAGTAGTATCCTCGCACTCCCCAACAATGAGCAGTTCTTC
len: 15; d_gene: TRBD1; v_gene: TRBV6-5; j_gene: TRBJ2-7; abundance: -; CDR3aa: CASRKGQGENYEQYF; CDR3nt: TGTGCCAGCAGGAAAGGACAGGGAGAAAACTACGAGCAGTACTTC
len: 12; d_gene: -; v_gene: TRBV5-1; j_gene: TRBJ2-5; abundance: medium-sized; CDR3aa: CASSSNWETQYF; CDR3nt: TGCGCCAGCAGCTCCAACTGGGAGACCCAGTACTTC
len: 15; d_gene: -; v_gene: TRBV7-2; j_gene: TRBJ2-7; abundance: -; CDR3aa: CASSRTGLSSYEQYF; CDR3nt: TGTGCCAGCAGTCGGACTGGTTTGAGCTCCTACGAGCAGTACTTC
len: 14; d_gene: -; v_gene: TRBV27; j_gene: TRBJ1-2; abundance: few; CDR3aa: CASSRPGGGLDYTF; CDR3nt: TGTGCCAGCAGCCGCCCGGGCGGGGGATTGGACTACACCTTC
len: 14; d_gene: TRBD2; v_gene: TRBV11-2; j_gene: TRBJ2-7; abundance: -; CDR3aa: CASSLTSGGGEQYF; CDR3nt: TGTGCCAGCAGCTTAACGTCGGGAGGAGGCGAGCAGTACTTC
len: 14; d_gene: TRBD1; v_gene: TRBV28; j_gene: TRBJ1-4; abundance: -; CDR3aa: CASRAGQLNEKLFF; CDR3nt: TGTGCCAGCAGGGCGGGACAGCTAAATGAAAAACTGTTTTTT
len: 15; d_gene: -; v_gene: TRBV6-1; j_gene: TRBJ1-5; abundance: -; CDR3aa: CASSEGRSSNQPQHF; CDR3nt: TGTGCCAGCAGTGAAGGGCGGTCTAGCAATCAGCCCCAGCATTTT
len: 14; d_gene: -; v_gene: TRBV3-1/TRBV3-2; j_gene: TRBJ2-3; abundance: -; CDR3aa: CASSQRVSTDTQYF; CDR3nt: TGTGCCAGCAGCCAGCGGGTTAGCACAGATACGCAGTATTTT
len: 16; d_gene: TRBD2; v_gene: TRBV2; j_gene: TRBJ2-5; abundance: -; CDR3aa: CASSPSSGSNGETQYF; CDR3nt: TGTGCCAGCAGTCCGTCTAGCGGGAGTAATGGAGAGACCCAGTACTTC
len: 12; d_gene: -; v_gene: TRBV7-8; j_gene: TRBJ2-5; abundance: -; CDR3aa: CASSLNLVATYF; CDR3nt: TGTGCCAGCAGCTTAAATTTGGTAGCTACGTACTTC
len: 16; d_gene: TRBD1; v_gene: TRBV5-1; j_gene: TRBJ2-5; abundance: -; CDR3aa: CASSRGQGDNQETQYF; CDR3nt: TGCGCCAGCAGCAGAGGACAGGGAGACAACCAAGAGACCCAGTACTTC
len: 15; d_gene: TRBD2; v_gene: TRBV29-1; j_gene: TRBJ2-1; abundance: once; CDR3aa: CSVEKLAGESNEQFF; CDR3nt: TGCAGCGTGGAAAAACTAGCGGGCGAAAGCAATGAGCAGTTCTTC
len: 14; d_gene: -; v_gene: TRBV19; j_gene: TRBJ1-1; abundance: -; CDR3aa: CASRLLGARTEAFF; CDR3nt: TGTGCCAGTAGGCTCTTGGGGGCTCGGACTGAAGCTTTCTTT
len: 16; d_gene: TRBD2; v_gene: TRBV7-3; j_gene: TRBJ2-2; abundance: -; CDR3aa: CASSLTSGRNTGELFF; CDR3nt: TGTGCCAGCAGCCTCACTAGCGGGAGGAACACCGGGGAGCTGTTTTTT
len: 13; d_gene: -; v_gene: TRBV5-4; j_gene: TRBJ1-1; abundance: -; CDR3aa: CASSFAQGLEAFF; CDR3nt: TGTGCCAGCAGCTTCGCACAAGGACTTGAAGCTTTCTTT
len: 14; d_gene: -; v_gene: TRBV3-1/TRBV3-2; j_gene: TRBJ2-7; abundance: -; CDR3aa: CASSQEAGAYEQYF; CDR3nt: TGTGCCAGCAGCCAAGAAGCAGGGGCCTACGAGCAGTACTTC
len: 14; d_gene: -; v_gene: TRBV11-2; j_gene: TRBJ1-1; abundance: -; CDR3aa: CASSLGQASREAFF; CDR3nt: TGTGCCAGCAGCTTAGGGCAGGCCTCCCGAGAAGCTTTCTTT
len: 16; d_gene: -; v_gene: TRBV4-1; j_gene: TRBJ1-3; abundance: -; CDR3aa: CASSQDRRSSGNTIYF; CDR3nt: TGCGCCAGCAGCCAAGATCGTCGCAGCTCTGGAAACACCATATATTTT
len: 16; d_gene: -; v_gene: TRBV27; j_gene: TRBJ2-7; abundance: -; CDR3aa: CASSFMGGGLSYEQYF; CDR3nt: TGTGCCAGCAGTTTCATGGGCGGGGGCCTCTCCTACGAGCAGTACTTC
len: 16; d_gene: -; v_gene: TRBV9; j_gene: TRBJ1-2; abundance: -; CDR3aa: CASSVGGGFQGYGYTF; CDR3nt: TGTGCCAGCAGCGTAGGAGGCGGGTTCCAAGGCTATGGCTACACCTTC
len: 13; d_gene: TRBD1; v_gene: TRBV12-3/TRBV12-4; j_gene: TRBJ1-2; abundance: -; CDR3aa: CASSLGTGHGYTF; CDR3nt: TGTGCCAGCAGCCTGGGGACAGGCCATGGCTACACCTTC
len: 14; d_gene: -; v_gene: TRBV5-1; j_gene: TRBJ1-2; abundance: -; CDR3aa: CASSLASGVGGYTF; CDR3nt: TGCGCCAGCAGCTTGGCCTCAGGGGTGGGTGGCTACACCTTC
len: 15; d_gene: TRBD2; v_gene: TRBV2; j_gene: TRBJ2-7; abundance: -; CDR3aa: CASSEHSGRHLEQYF; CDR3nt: TGTGCCAGCAGTGAACATAGCGGGAGACATCTCGAGCAGTACTTC
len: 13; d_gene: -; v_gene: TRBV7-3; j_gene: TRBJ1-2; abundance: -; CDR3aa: CASSLGQGYGYTF; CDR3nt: TGTGCCAGCAGCTTAGGTCAGGGCTATGGCTACACCTTC
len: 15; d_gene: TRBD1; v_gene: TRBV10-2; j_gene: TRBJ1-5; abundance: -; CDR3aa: CASSSLTGLNQPQHF; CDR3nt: TGCGCCAGCAGTAGCTTGACAGGGCTCAATCAGCCCCAGCATTTT
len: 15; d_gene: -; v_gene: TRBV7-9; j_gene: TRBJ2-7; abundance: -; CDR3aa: CASSLGAGKTYEQYF; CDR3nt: TGTGCCAGCAGCTTAGGGGCGGGCAAAACCTACGAGCAGTACTTC
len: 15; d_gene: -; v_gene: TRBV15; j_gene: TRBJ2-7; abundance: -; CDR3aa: CATSGGVRSSYEQYF; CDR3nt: TGTGCCACCAGCGGCGGGGTCAGGAGCTCCTACGAGCAGTACTTC
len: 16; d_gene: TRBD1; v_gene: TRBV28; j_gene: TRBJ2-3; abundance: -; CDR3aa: CASSLLQGAGTDTQYF; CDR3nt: TGTGCCAGCAGTTTACTACAGGGGGCTGGCACAGATACGCAGTATTTT
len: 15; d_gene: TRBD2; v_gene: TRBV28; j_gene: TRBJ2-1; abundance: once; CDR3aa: CASSLPSGSRDEQFF; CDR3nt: TGTGCCAGCAGTTTACCTAGCGGGAGTAGGGATGAGCAGTTCTTC